The source of this T cell receptor (beta chain) is a study of OX40 agonist ivuxolimab in advanced cancers. For the wider study: Ivuxolimab, which targeted the costimulatory receptor OX40 (CD134), was an agonistic, fully human IgG2 monoclonal antibody. Intravenous ivuxolimab was administered to patients every 2 weeks at six dose levels: 0.01, 0.1, 0.3, 1.5, 3 and 10 mg/kg. Among the roughly 54 dose-escalation patients, around 19 had hepatocellular carcinoma, around 15 melanoma, 9 renal cell carcinoma and 9 head and neck cancer. The dose-escalation cohort was roughly 80% male with a mean age of about 60 years, ranging from about 20 to 80. Patients were allowed to have had prior anti-PD-1, anti-PD-L1 or anti-CTLA-4 therapy, and around 40% of the dose-escalation patients had previously received checkpoint inhibitors. Three dose-escalation patients achieved partial responses, one with hepatocellular carcinoma and two with cutaneous melanoma. Peripheral TCRbeta sequencing was intended to test whether TCR sequence diversity was altered and clonal T-cell expansion was caused by ivuxolimab. The paper reports the monotherapy dose-escalation portion (N = 52 patients) of the phase I ivuxolimab trial. The research as a whole found: Partial responders in the 0.1-3.0 mg/kg groups had among the lowest normalized peripheral clonal expansion, especially among CD8+ T cells. At doses of 0.1 to 3.0 mg/kg, clonal expansion of both CD4+ and CD8+ T cells in blood was seen between baseline and week 6. Low levels of normalized T-cell clonal expansion were also seen in some nonresponding patients. The antigen specificity of the clonally expanded peripheral T cells was not determined. After ivuxolimab, CD8+ T cells had more expanded clones than CD4+ T cells on average.

Patients with autoimmune disease history or receiving systemic immunosuppression were excluded from the trial. In every dose cohort, peripheral blood was drawn for TCR sequencing at baseline, cycle 4 day 1, and cycle 7 day 1. The samples were drawn from a first-in-human, open-label, multicenter phase I dose-escalation trial of ivuxolimab. Adults with locally advanced or metastatic melanoma, renal cell carcinoma, hepatocellular carcinoma or head and neck squamous cell carcinoma were enrolled in the trial. CD4+ and CD8+ T cells were sorted separately from peripheral blood before TCR sequencing. With regard to this clone: Its binding antigen is unknown. Per-base qualities were not stored, and no clone one base away is much larger.

Via the germline V gene (reference sequence), CDR1 is SGHKS and CDR2 YYEKEE. V sheds 0 bases and J sheds 5 bases, leaving 11 bases between their ends. Including cysteine and phenylalanine, the CDR3 has 14 amino acids. Only the CDR3 DNA is retained, 42 bases long and in frame from the first base. Genomic DNA was extracted from sorted cells for sequencing of the TCRbeta CDR3 region. The immunoSEQ Assay was used to sequence the TCRbeta CDR3 regions. Not all clones reach the TCRdb copy of this immuneACCESS table, which keeps in-frame sequences only. Checked studies attribute under half of the gap to unresolved V genes and leave the rest unexplained. In this sample the table shows 60,000 to 65,000 clones, 84% of which occur a single time. Roughly 9.2% of the sample is taken by the ten largest.

This clonotype was sampled from an adult with an advanced solid tumor such as melanoma, head and neck, liver or kidney cancer. The sequence links TRBV5-5 to TRBJ2-5; matching of 5 bases hints at TRBD2 as the D gene. The sequences come from CD4+ or CD8+ T cells sorted from blood, collected in a trial of the OX40 agonist ivuxolimab. The sequence in DNA is TGTGCCAGCAGCTTGGGACTACCTTTTGAGACCCAGTACTTC. Translated, it gives CASSLGLPFETQYF.